The T cell receptor (beta chain) under discussion was sequenced for a study of control samples from healthy donors and cancer patients. The table came from immunoSEQ multiplex PCR; TCRdb's copy has only in-frame clones and leaves some out. Of about 150,000 clones listed, approximately 88% were seen once; the top ten hold less than 5%. In this sample, this clone turned up once. From germline, CDR1 is LGHDT and CDR2 YNNKEL (reference sequence). V lost 4 bases and J 3 bases, leaving 14 bases between the germline ends. CDR3 size: 15 residues. The V and J genes are TRBV3-1 (or the pseudogene TRBV3-2) and TRBJ2-3; tentatively, D is TRBD2 (5 bases). The TCR comes from a man aged 25 to 40 in good health. Sequenced material: blood. CDR3 sequence (DNA): TGTGCCAGCAGCCCTTGGCCCACGGGAACAGATACGCAGTATTTT. It yields the protein CASSPWPTGTDTQYF.